This is a list of T cell receptor beta chains from one sample in a study of human T cells and chemical hapten exposure. MiXCR, applied by TCRdb to the RACE reads, yields one record per CDR3 protein. The data contain a few hundred thousand distinct CDR3 sequences, about 6% of them seen just once; the ten biggest clones take up more than 5.5%. The specimen was whole blood, collected in connection with sensitization to the hapten diphenylcyclopropenone (DPC). The receptors shown here come from a woman aged 18-29 years with alopecia areata. Some clones in this sample may be carry-over from other donors' samples. The CDR3 runs from the conserved cysteine through the conserved F or W. D genes are given only for firm matches. Expanded clones are given a class, and other clones once, few, many or no size at all.

D gene,clone size,V gene,J gene,CDR3 DNA,CDR3 protein
-,few,TRBV6-7,TRBJ1-2,TGTGCCAGCAACCTCACCCGGGGTATAGGTGGCTACACCTTC,CASNLTRGIGGYTF
-,many,TRBV20-1,TRBJ2-1,TGCAGTGCTAGGTTCGGCAGGGAGTCGAATGAGCAGTTCTTC,CSARFGRESNEQFF
-,few,TRBV4-3,TRBJ1-2,TGCGCCAGCAGCCAAGATAGTAGTCCTGACTATGGCTACACCTTC,CASSQDSSPDYGYTF
TRBD1,many,TRBV7-2,TRBJ1-5,TGTGCCAGCAGCCCCCGACAGGGGGATCAGCCCCAGCATTTT,CASSPRQGDQPQHF
-,few,TRBV11-3,TRBJ2-1,TGTCCCAACAATGAGCAGTTCTTC,CPNNEQFF
-,-,TRBV11-2,TRBJ2-7,TGTGCCAGCAGCCCTGGGTTCGGGCAGTACTTC,CASSPGFGQYF
TRBD2,many,TRBV28,TRBJ2-7,TGTGCCAGCAGTTTATCAAGTCTAGCGGGGGCCTACGAGCAGTACTTC,CASSLSSLAGAYEQYF
-,many,TRBV4-1,TRBJ1-5,TGCGCCAGCAGCCAAGAAGTATCCACAGATGGGATTTATCATCAGCCCCAGCATTTT,CASSQEVSTDGIYHQPQHF
-,many,TRBV6-2/TRBV6-3,TRBJ1-1,TGTGCCAGCAGTTACTATGGGGGAAAGACTGAAGCTTTCTTT,CASSYYGGKTEAFF
TRBD1,few,TRBV7-2,TRBJ1-2,TGTGCCAGCAGCTTAGTCGGGACAGCTAACTATGGCTACACCTTC,CASSLVGTANYGYTF
TRBD2,many,TRBV7-2,TRBJ2-3,TGTGCCAGCAGCTTAGATGGAGCGGGGATGAGCACAGATACGCAGTATTTT,CASSLDGAGMSTDTQYF
-,few,TRBV6-5,TRBJ1-6,TGTGCCAGCAGTTACTCGAGTCTCGGACACTATAATTCACCCCTCCACTTT,CASSYSSLGHYNSPLHF
TRBD1,few,TRBV5-1,TRBJ1-2,TGCGCCAGCGCTCAGGGGGTTACTAACTATGGCTACACCTTC,CASAQGVTNYGYTF
-,many,TRBV7-2,TRBJ2-3,TGTGCCAGCAGCTTAGAGACCAGGGGAGATACGCAGTATTTT,CASSLETRGDTQYF